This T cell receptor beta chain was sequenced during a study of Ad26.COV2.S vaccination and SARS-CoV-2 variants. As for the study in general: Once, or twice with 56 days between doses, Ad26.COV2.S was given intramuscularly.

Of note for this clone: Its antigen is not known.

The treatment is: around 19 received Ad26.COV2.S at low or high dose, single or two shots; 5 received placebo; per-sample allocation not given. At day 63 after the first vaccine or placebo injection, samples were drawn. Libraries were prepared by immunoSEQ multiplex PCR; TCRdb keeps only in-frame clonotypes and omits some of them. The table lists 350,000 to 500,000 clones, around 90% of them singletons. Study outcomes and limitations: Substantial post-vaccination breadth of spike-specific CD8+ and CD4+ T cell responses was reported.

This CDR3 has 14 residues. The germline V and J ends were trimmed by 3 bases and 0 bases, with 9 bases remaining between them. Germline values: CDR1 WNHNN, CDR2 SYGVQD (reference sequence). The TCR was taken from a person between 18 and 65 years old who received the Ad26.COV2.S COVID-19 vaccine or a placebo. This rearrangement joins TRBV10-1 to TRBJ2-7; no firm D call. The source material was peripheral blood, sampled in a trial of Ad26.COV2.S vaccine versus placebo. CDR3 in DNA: TGCGCCAGCAGTGACAGCGAAAGCTCCTACGAGCAGTACTTC. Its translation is CASSDSESSYEQYF.